The TCR beta chain under discussion was sequenced for a study of T-cell memory formation after mild COVID-19 (dated by TCRdb to the early 2020s). Regarding the complete study: Most TCR sequence clusters were specific to one of the two donors. In two donors, T-cell clones that expanded and contracted after mild COVID-19 were followed by sequencing TCRalpha and TCRbeta repertoires longitudinally. Two young, previously healthy adult volunteers made up the cohort, one male and one female. Overall results and qualifications from the work: Clones that contracted from day 15 to 85 showed balanced CD4/CD8 phenotypes, whereas a second wave of clones that expanded from day 15 to 37 leaned towards CD4+. Only a couple of mild cases were covered by the study, and larger cohorts that include severe cases with pre-infection samples were considered necessary. Some responding clones were detected in pre-infection memory, which suggested that pre-existing cross-reactive memory T cells had joined the SARS-CoV-2 response. Whether the second-wave clones peaking on day 37 were SARS-CoV-2 specific was not confirmed. Contracting CD4+ clones were located mainly in the CM and EM memory subsets, whereas CD8+ clones were found to be enriched in EMRA.

The CDR3 sequence holds 16 residues, the cysteine and phenylalanine included. Only CDR3 DNA remains: 48 bases, in frame from the first base. CDR1 and CDR2 are read off the germline V gene as ENHRY and SYGVKD. After removal of 2 bases from V and 4 bases from J, the junction retains 7 bases not matched to a gene. In regard to this clonotype: It lacks a known antigen. Base qualities are not provided; no much larger clone lies one nucleotide away.

Sequencing was performed on an Illumina NovaSeq 6000. Using 5'RACE with constant-segment primers, TCRalpha and TCRbeta cDNA libraries were constructed, with sample barcodes and unique molecular identifiers added in the process. Trizol reagent was used to extract RNA from every sample. The libraries were amplified in two PCR steps, and the second step added a second sample barcode and Illumina TruSeq adapters. Libraries were sequenced on an Illumina NovaSeq with 2 x 150 bp paired-end reads. The source study handled its data this way. With migec v1.2.7, reads were demultiplexed and then collapsed into UMI-guided consensus sequences. Using mixcr v2.1.11, UMI consensuses were aligned to TRA and TRB V and J templates and then assembled into clonotypes. Clonotypes were classified as expanded or contracted when called significant by both edgeR and NoisET, with noise models trained on biological replicates. edgeR calls used a false discovery rate-adjusted p below 0.01 and a log2 fold-change threshold of 1. As an exploratory analysis of dynamics, max-normalized trajectories of the 1000 most abundant clonotypes were examined by PCA with hierarchical clustering. Separately sequenced CD4+ and CD8+ repertoires were used to assign a CD4 or CD8 phenotype to each responding clone. TCRdb passed the public sequencing reads through fastp at Q25 and MiXCR, retaining productive beta sequences. Here each entry gathers all rows of one CDR3 protein and keeps the most common genes and DNA. TCRdb assigned the V and J calls; the authors' analysis was not used. The sample data list hundreds of thousands of distinct CDR3 sequences, and about 20% of these were observed just once. The ten top clones hold approximately 12% of the sample.

PBMCs were isolated by Ficoll-Paque density gradient centrifugation. The TCR originated in an adult woman who had mild COVID-19 (a few samples of this study predate the infection). The sample titles of this study are shuffled in the database, so cell type and time point are left out; the donor was told from shared clones. The V and J genes are TRBV10-3 and TRBJ2-2; 7 bases in between match TRBD2. The sequenced sample was PBMCs or a T cell subset sorted from them (not recorded which). The sequenced DNA: TGTGCCATCAGTGAGCCGAGAGGGAGGGGCACCGGGGAGCTGTTTTTT. This is translated as CAISEPRGRGTGELFF.